The entry below describes one TCR beta chain. There are a few counts of this clone. It lacks a known antigen. No clone much larger than this one lies a single base away; base qualities are absent. According to the germline V gene, CDR1 reads MDHEN and CDR2 reads SYDVKM. The CDR3 spans 15 residues, from the cysteine through the phenylalanine. Only the CDR3 DNA stays, 45 bases, in frame from base 1. Trimming removed 5 bases from V and 2 bases from J, leaving 16 bases between the germline ends. This entry is derived from a study of blood T cell repertoires in COVID-19 (dated by TCRdb to between 2020 and 2021). With regard to the full study: Samples covering the acute and convalescent phases of COVID-19 were provided by collaborators in the United States, Italy and Spain. The repertoires were released in a freely available public database intended as a resource for research on the immune response to SARS-CoV-2. Where available, HLA class I and class II types were obtained from metadata supplied by the sample provider rather than from assay-based typing. Samples came from the ongoing ImmuneRACE study (first 160 participants) plus 1,254 subjects from 6 global collaborators. Deeply sampled blood TCRbeta repertoires from subjects exposed to, actively infected with, or recovered from COVID-19 were included in the dataset. The sample metadata nearly always contained a de-identified subject ID, COVID-19 status, age in years and sex. The material from the prospective study consisted of cDNA or gDNA derived from T cells, B-cell-depleted T cells, or PBMCs.

General findings and caveats noted by the study authors: The quantity of clinical and demographic metadata differed by source and by participant and was supplied without curation.

Collaborating institutions collected whole blood in K2EDTA tubes following their own protocols. Collaborator samples were shipped for TCRbeta analysis as frozen whole blood, isolated PBMCs, or DNA extracted from either sample type. TCRbeta CDR3 regions were amplified from genomic DNA by means of the immunoSEQ Assay, a bias-controlled multiplex PCR. The original methods were these. The number of nucleated cells in each sample was estimated by amplification of reference gene primers within the assay. Sequence reads were collapsed and filtered to measure the absolute abundance of every unique TCRbeta CDR3 rearrangement. Productive Simpson clonality was computed per sample as the square root of Simpson's diversity index over productive rearrangements. In its TCRdb copy, this immuneACCESS table keeps in-frame sequences only and misses some clones. Where compared with another copy, unresolved V genes explain less than half of these, and the others have no known cause. V and J calls plus clone size are reproduced from that table; the DNA served to infer D and trimming. The sample table shows around 200,000 clones, and about 86% are seen once. Roughly 2.9% of the sample is held by the ten biggest clonotypes.

This TCR was recovered from a man in his forties or fifties with active or convalescent COVID-19. The V and J segments used are TRBV28 and TRBJ2-7; D gene: possibly TRBD2, on 5 matching bases. Sequencing used peripheral blood. CDR3 loop: CASSLSRTGTYEQYF. The DNA reads as follows: TGTGCCAGCAGTCTATCTCGGACCGGGACCTACGAGCAGTACTTC.